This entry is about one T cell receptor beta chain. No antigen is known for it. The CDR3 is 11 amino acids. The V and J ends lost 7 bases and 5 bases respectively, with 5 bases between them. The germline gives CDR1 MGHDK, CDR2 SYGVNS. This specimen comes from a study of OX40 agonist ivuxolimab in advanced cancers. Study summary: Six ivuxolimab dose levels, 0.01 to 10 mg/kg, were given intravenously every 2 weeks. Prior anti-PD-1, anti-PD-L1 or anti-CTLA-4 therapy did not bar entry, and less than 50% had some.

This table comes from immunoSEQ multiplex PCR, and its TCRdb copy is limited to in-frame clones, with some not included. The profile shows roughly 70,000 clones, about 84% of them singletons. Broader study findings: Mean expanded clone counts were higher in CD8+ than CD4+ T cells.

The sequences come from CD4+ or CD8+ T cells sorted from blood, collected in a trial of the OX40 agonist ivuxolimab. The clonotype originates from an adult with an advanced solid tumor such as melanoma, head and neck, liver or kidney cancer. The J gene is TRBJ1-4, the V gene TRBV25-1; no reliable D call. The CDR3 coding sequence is TGTGCCAGCAATAGGAATGAAAAACTGTTTTTT. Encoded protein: CASNRNEKLFF.